The 32 T cell receptor beta chains listed next were all sequenced from one sample in a study of response to subunit inactivated influenza vaccine. TCRdb processed the RT-PCR reads anew with MiXCR; each CDR3 protein has one entry. The sample consists of just under 550,000 distinct CDR3 sequences, less than 25% of them appearing once. A further study also used this sample, focusing on T cells expressing NK-cell markers. This second report adds: The cDNA for TCR beta came from 5'RACE template switching with UMIs.

Sequenced here: CD4+ T cells sorted from PBMCs, sampled less than 13 days after vaccination. The source is a man aged 45 to 65 who received an inactivated influenza vaccine.

This clonotype has just a few counts. At one boundary the junction diverges from the germline segment, which might be a read error. J is TRBJ1-1 and V is TRBV15, with TRBD1 matching 8 bases. Germline assignment: CDR1 LNHNV and CDR2 YYDKDF (reference sequence). The CDR3 totals 13 residues. The CDR3 DNA reads as TGTGCCACCACCAGACAGGGGAGTACTGAAGCTTTCTTT. The encoded protein is CATTRQGSTEAFF.

The genes are TRBV7-9 and TRBJ2-2; D not certain. This CDR3 has 11 amino acids. The germline V gene has CDR1 SEHNR and CDR2 FQNEAQ (reference sequence). Trimming shortened V by 10 bases and J by 4 bases, and 7 bases separated the two germline ends. CDR3 loop: CATVLTGELFF. Written as DNA, the CDR3 is TGTGCCACCGTCCTCACCGGGGAGCTGTTTTTT.

In DNA, the CDR3 is TGCGCCAGCAGCTTGATGAGCGGGGGAGTCTCCGAGCAGTACTTC. As protein: CASSLMSGGVSEQYF. This chain uses TRBV5-1 with TRBJ2-7; 8 bases align to TRBD2. Trimming removed 1 base from V and 6 bases from J; junction bases left unmatched: 9. Germline CDR1 SGHRS, CDR2 YFSETQ. This CDR3 comprises 15 residues.

The rearrangement uses TRBV12-3 or TRBV12-4 and TRBJ2-2; no firm D call. V gave up 6 bases and J gave up 1 base, with 9 bases separating them. The CDR3 has 14 residues. The CDR3 DNA reads as TGTGCCAGCAGCCCCGCAGGGAACACCGGGGAGCTGTTTTTT. Its translation is CASSPAGNTGELFF.

This chain joins TRBV4-3 and TRBJ2-1; D not certain. V was shortened by 0 bases and J by 5 bases, with 11 bases between the two germline ends. CDR3 length: 15 residues. Germline CDR1 reads LGHNA; CDR2 reads YSLEER. The DNA for the CDR3 is TGCGCCAGCAGCCAAGATGGGCTAATAAACAATGAGCAGTTCTTC. Protein: CASSQDGLINNEQFF.

The chain joins TRBV7-2 to TRBJ1-4; D not certain. Trimming shortened V by 1 base and J by 7 bases, and 10 bases separated the two germline ends. This CDR3 is 14 amino acids long. CDR1 and CDR2 from the germline V gene are SGHTA and FQGNSA. CDR3 residues: CASSLGGPIEKLFF. As DNA, the CDR3 is TGTGCCAGCAGCTTAGGCGGACCTATTGAAAAACTGTTTTTT.

The sample holds one count of this clonotype. The chain recombines TRBV5-1 with TRBJ2-5; unclear D gene. V gave up 0 bases and J gave up 5 bases, with 14 bases separating them. This CDR3 has 15 amino acids. Germline V gene data show CDR1 as SGHRS and CDR2 as YFSETQ. CDR3: CASSLGGFGVETQYF. CDR3 in DNA: TGCGCCAGCAGCTTGGGCGGCTTTGGGGTGGAGACCCAGTACTTC.

This clonotype was seen repeatedly, ten times or more. The chain links TRBV9 to TRBJ1-2; 8 nucleotides agree with TRBD1. Germline V gene lookup returns CDR1 SGDLS and CDR2 YYNGEE. The junction had 5 bases not matched to a gene; V was cut back by 0 bases and J by 4 bases. This CDR3 is 15 amino acids long. Written as DNA, the CDR3 is TGTGCCAGCAGCGTAGAGCCACAGGGGGGCTATGGCTACACCTTC. Translating it yields CASSVEPQGGYGYTF.

This clonotype was seen only once. CDR3 DNA: TGTGCCAGCACAGGGCTGGACGAGCAGTACTTC. Translating it yields CASTGLDEQYF. The chain has TRBV25-1 and TRBJ2-7, with D possibly TRBD1 on 5 matching bases. V lost 7 bases and J 5 bases, leaving 9 bases between the germline ends. The CDR3 covers 11 residues. CDR1 MGHDK and CDR2 SYGVNS come from the germline V gene.

This clonotype was seen ten or more times. The chain employs TRBV29-1 and TRBJ2-7; tentative D call: TRBD2 (6 bases). V dropped 7 bases and J dropped 6 bases, with 13 bases sitting between them. Germline lookup yields CDR1 SQVTM and CDR2 ANQGSEA. This CDR3 has 11 residues. This CDR3 reads CSAAGSREQYF. The CDR3 nucleotides are TGCAGCGCCGCGGGGAGTCGCGAGCAGTACTTC.

J is TRBJ2-2 and V is TRBV6-1; the match to TRBD2 covers 11 bases. The CDR3 covers 16 residues. Germline V gives CDR1 MNHNS, CDR2 SASEGT. Trimming at V came to 8 bases and at J to 2 bases, leaving 7 bases not matched to a gene. The chain's CDR3 is CASGLAGGSNTGELFF. The CDR3 region has the DNA TGTGCCAGCGGGCTAGCGGGAGGATCAAACACCGGGGAGCTGTTTTTT.

This clonotype has just a few counts. V usage is TRBV4-1 and J usage is TRBJ2-2; weak D call: TRBD1 (7 bases). CDR3 length: 15 amino acids. Germline values: CDR1 MGHRA, CDR2 YSYEKL. Trimming left V 0 bases short and J 7 bases short, with 12 bases between. CDR3 protein: CASSQEEGAIGELFF. Here the CDR3 DNA reads TGCGCCAGCAGCCAAGAGGAGGGGGCGATCGGGGAGCTGTTTTTT.

This chain joins TRBV12-3 or TRBV12-4 and TRBJ2-5; no clear D. V was pared by 3 bases and J by 1 base, with 6 bases between. CDR3 size: 13 residues. The CDR3: CASSFRLQETQYF. The CDR3 DNA reads TGTGCCAGCAGTTTCCGGCTCCAAGAGACCCAGTACTTC.

There are a few counts of this clonotype. V usage is TRBV6-1 and J usage is TRBJ1-6; perhaps TRBD1 as D (5 bases). Trimming took 1 base from V and 10 from J, leaving 8 bases between them. Germline-derived CDR1 and CDR2 are MNHNS and SASEGT. The CDR3 covers 13 residues. The chain's CDR3 is CASSEVGESPLHF. For the CDR3, the DNA is TGTGCCAGCAGTGAAGTGGGGGAGTCACCCCTCCACTTT.

This rearrangement joins TRBV5-6 to TRBJ2-7; maybe TRBD2 (6 bases). The CDR3 is made up of 15 amino acids. V was cut by 0 bases and J by 2 bases, with 12 bases left in between. Germline CDR1 and CDR2: SGHDT and YYEEEE. The CDR3 DNA follows: TGTGCCAGCAGCTTGGTTGGGGGGTCGACCTACGAGCAGTACTTC. It codes for CASSLVGGSTYEQYF.

The chain couples TRBV20-1 to TRBJ2-6, with 9 bases lining up with TRBD1. V lost 3 bases and J lost 2; bases outside the gene matches: 5. The CDR3 sequence is 16 residues long. Germline V gives CDR1 DFQATT, CDR2 SNEGSKA (reference sequence). The CDR3 bases are TGCAGTGCTAGCTCAACAGGGGGCACTGGGGCCAACGTCCTGACTTTC. This gives the protein CSASSTGGTGANVLTF.

This clonotype was observed once. This chain joins TRBV14 and TRBJ2-7; 9 bases map to TRBD1. The CDR3 sequence is 16 residues long. Unmatched junction bases numbered 8, after V lost 1 base and J lost 4 bases. Per the germline V gene, CDR1 is SGHDN and CDR2 is FVKESK. This chain's CDR3 is CASSQGPFGQGYEQYF. In DNA form, the CDR3 reads TGTGCCAGCAGCCAAGGGCCGTTTGGACAGGGGTACGAGCAGTACTTC.

This chain links TRBV12-3 or TRBV12-4 with TRBJ1-1; D is perhaps TRBD1 (6 bases). The CDR3 loop spans 13 amino acids. V gave up 2 bases and J gave up 7 bases, with 11 bases separating them. Written as DNA, the CDR3 is TGTGCCAGCAGTTTATATCCGGACAGTGAAGCTTTCTTT. Encoded protein: CASSLYPDSEAFF.

The genes are TRBV20-1 and TRBJ2-3; 9 bases map to TRBD2. Germline V CDR1 and CDR2: DFQATT, SNEGSKA (reference sequence). V lost 5 bases, J lost 2 bases, and 11 bases stayed unmatched. The CDR3 runs 16 residues. The DNA of the CDR3 is TGCAGTGCTCGAGGGGGTAGCGGGGGATACACAGATACGCAGTATTTT. The encoded protein is CSARGGSGGYTDTQYF.

This chain links TRBV28 with TRBJ2-7, with 14 bases identical to TRBD2. The CDR3 has 21 amino acids. The germline V gene encodes CDR1 MDHEN and CDR2 SYDVKM. Trimming cost V 3 bases and J 2 bases; bases outside gene matches: 18. In DNA, the CDR3 is TGTGCCAGCAGTTTTCCCTCACGGGACAGCGAGGGACTAGCGGGAGCCTACGAGCAGTACTTC. Translated, it gives CASSFPSRDSEGLAGAYEQYF. The full variable domain, with the rest looked up from reference TRBV28 and TRBJ2-7, is DVKVTQSSRYLVKRTGEKVFLECVQDMDHENMFWYRQDPGLGLRLIYFSYDVKMKEKGDIPEGYSVSREKKERFSLILESASTNQTSMYLCASSFPSRDSEGLAGAYEQYFGPGTRLTVT.

This clonotype showed up many times. The junction and the germline gene differ at one end; a read error may be behind it. The chain recombines TRBV5-1 with TRBJ2-2; 9 bases are shared with TRBD1. The CDR3 sequence is 14 residues long. Per the germline V gene, CDR1 is SGHRS and CDR2 is YFSETQ. CDR3 nucleotide sequence: TGTGCCAGCAGCTTAGGGACAGGGACCGGGGAGCTGTTTTTT. Residues: CASSLGTGTGELFF.

This clonotype has more than one count but fewer than ten. The chain joins TRBV20-1 to TRBJ1-1; 7 bases fit TRBD1. Germline CDR1 is DFQATT and CDR2 is SNEGSKA (reference sequence). J gave up 1 base and V 5 bases, and 16 bases lay outside the gene matches. The CDR3 has 17 residues. CDR3 loop: CSAQNANPQGGNTEAFF. The CDR3 DNA follows: TGCAGTGCTCAAAATGCTAACCCCCAGGGGGGGAACACTGAAGCTTTCTTT.

This clonotype was detected only a few times. Germline is not matched at one junction end, which may reflect a read error. The chain carries TRBV12-3 or TRBV12-4 and TRBJ2-5; 9 nucleotides match TRBD1. The CDR3 runs 13 residues. The CDR3 DNA is TGTGCCAGCAGTGTTAACCGGGACAGGGCCATCAACTTC. Its translation is CASSVNRDRAINF.

V usage is TRBV15 and J usage is TRBJ2-5; tentatively, D is TRBD1 (5 bases). There are 14 residues in the CDR3. Germline assignment: CDR1 LNHNV and CDR2 YYDKDF (reference sequence). Trimming stripped 4 bases from V and 1 base from J, with 10 bases between. The CDR3 nucleotides are TGTGCCACCAGCATAAGGGGCGGCCAAGAGACCCAGTACTTC. Translated: CATSIRGGQETQYF.

This clonotype was counted between two and nine times. J is TRBJ2-2 and V is TRBV6-1, with 9 bases matching TRBD2. The trim removed 4 bases at V and 6 bases at J, leaving 12 bases unmatched. Germline loops: CDR1 MNHNS, CDR2 SASEGT. The CDR3 is made up of 17 amino acids. CDR3 amino acids: CASSGGLANLRSGELFF. In nucleotides, the CDR3 is TGTGCCAGCAGTGGAGGACTAGCGAACCTCAGGTCCGGGGAGCTGTTTTTT.

This clonotype was found many times. A junction boundary mismatches the germline segment, possibly from a read error. The chain links TRBV7-7 to TRBJ2-5; 12 nucleotides match TRBD2. The CDR3 has 17 residues. Germline values: CDR1 SSHAT, CDR2 FNYEAQ (reference sequence). Written as DNA, the CDR3 is TGTGCTAGCAGCTTAGGGAGACTAGCGGGGGCCCAAGAGACCCAGTACTTC. Protein: CASSLGRLAGAQETQYF.

This clonotype was detected a few times. The chain links TRBV29-1 to TRBJ2-3; 11 bases fit TRBD1. Germline loops: CDR1 SQVTM, CDR2 ANQGSEA. The J segment lost 6 bases and the V segment lost 4 bases, leaving 9 bases of the junction unmatched. The CDR3 extends over 15 amino acids. CDR3 sequence reads: CSVGRGTGGLDTQYF. Written as DNA, the CDR3 is TGCAGCGTTGGAAGGGGGACAGGGGGTTTGGATACGCAGTATTTT.

This clonotype was found many times. The rearrangement joins TRBV29-1 to TRBJ2-1; D might be TRBD1 (6 bases). The germline V gene encodes CDR1 SQVTM and CDR2 ANQGSEA. Trimming took off 8 bases at V and 9 bases at J, with 20 bases between the two ends. This CDR3 spans 13 amino acids. In DNA form, the CDR3 reads TGCAGCACTCTCCCCGTCCGAGGGGGTGAGCAGTTCTTC. Amino acid sequence: CSTLPVRGGEQFF.

The rearrangement joins TRBV18 to TRBJ1-5; 8 nucleotides line up with TRBD1. CDR3 length equals 17 residues. Germline-derived CDR1 and CDR2 are KGHSH and LQKENI. V shed 2 bases, J shed 5 bases, and the junction held 11 bases outside the gene matches. The CDR3 is CASSPFGQGGSHQPQHF. CDR3 in DNA: TGTGCCAGCTCACCATTCGGACAGGGAGGTTCACATCAGCCCCAGCATTTT.

This clonotype was found a few times. Written as DNA, the CDR3 is TGTGCCAGCAGCTTATATAGTAGAAAAGAGACCCAGTACTTC. Translating it yields CASSLYSRKETQYF. The chain employs TRBV7-2 and TRBJ2-5, with D unresolved. Trimming removed 2 bases at V and 3 bases at J, with 10 bases between. Germline-derived CDR1 and CDR2 are SGHTA and FQGNSA. CDR3 size: 14 residues.

As DNA, the CDR3 is TGCGCCAGCTCGTGGACAGGGGTTTCCACAGATACGCAGTATTTT. Translated: CASSWTGVSTDTQYF. This chain links TRBV5-1 with TRBJ2-3; TRBD1 matches 9 bases. Trimming cost V 7 bases and J 2 bases; bases outside gene matches: 8. The CDR3 covers 15 residues. Germline V gene sequence: CDR1 SGHRS, CDR2 YFSETQ.

V and J are TRBV7-3 and TRBJ2-1, with TRBD2 matching over 11 bases. The CDR3 is 15 amino acids. Germline CDR1 reads SGHTA; CDR2 reads FQGTGA. Trimming at V came to 1 base and at J to 10 bases, leaving 6 bases not matched to a gene. CDR3 bases: TGTGCCAGCAGCTTAAAACTAGCGGGAGTACAGGAGCAGTTCTTC. Its protein is CASSLKLAGVQEQFF.